This T cell receptor (beta chain) came from a study of OX40 agonist ivuxolimab in advanced cancers. Across the study: Patients receiving dose escalation had hepatocellular carcinoma, melanoma, renal cell or head and neck cancer. Earlier anti-PD-1, anti-PD-L1 or anti-CTLA-4 therapy was permitted; over 35% had received some. Two patients with cutaneous melanoma and one with hepatocellular carcinoma, three in total, showed partial responses. Whole-study results and caveats: Average numbers of expanded clones were greater in CD8+ T cells than in CD4+.

Data came from immunoSEQ multiplex PCR; TCRdb stores just in-frame clones and leaves some out. The data show some 99,000 clones, roughly 89% seen once. With regard to this clone: Antigen unknown.

Trimming shortened V by 3 bases and J by 3 bases, and 18 bases separated the two germline ends. Germline loops: CDR1 MNHEY, CDR2 SMNVEV (reference sequence). The CDR3 length is 16 residues. Sample: CD4+ or CD8+ T cells sorted from blood, taken in a trial of the OX40 agonist ivuxolimab. This chain joins TRBV27 and TRBJ2-7; D could derive from TRBD1 or TRBD2 (6 bases each). This TCR derives from an adult with an advanced solid tumor such as melanoma, head and neck, liver or kidney cancer. The CDR3 nucleotides are TGTGCCAGCAGTTTGGGGGGAGACAGGCGATTCTACGAGCAGTACTTC. Its protein is CASSLGGDRRFYEQYF.